Below are 7 T cell receptor beta chains sequenced from a single sample in a study of tissue T cells after allogeneic stem cell transplantation. Assay: immunoSEQ multiplex PCR; the TCRdb copy retains only in-frame clones and omits some. The sample holds nearly 50,000 clones, 65% to 80% seen once. The sample taken for sequencing was sorted cells pooled from one or two spleens. These receptors were collected from a pool of C57BL/6 mice in good health.

As concerns this clone: Mouse gene names and germline throughout. The read ends 1 residue before the CDR3 terminus; that terminus is restored from the germline J gene. The chain recombines TRBV4 with TRBJ2-3; D is possibly TRBD1 (5 bases). Trimming took off 3 bases at V and 0 bases at J, with 7 bases between the two ends. The CDR3 totals 14 residues. CDR1 and CDR2 (germline): LGHDT, YNNKQL (reference sequence). The CDR3 DNA, read in part, is TGTGCCAGCAGCTACAGGGATAGTGCAGAAACGCTGTAT. It specifies CASSYRDSAETLY. The whole CDR3 protein is CASSYRDSAETLYF.

As to this clone: The genes are named according to mouse. The CDR3 end falls 1 residue outside the read, so it is completed with the germline J gene. The chain recombines TRBV1 with TRBJ1-5; D is undetermined. CDR1 and CDR2 from the germline V gene are NSQYPW and LRSPGD (reference sequence). The CDR3 length is 12 residues. Trimming removed 0 bases from V and 9 bases from J, with 6 bases in between. Partial CDR3 DNA: TGCACCTGCAGTGCAGATCTGGGGGCTCCGCTT. It codes for CTCSADLGAPL. From start to end, the CDR3 is CTCSADLGAPLF.

This clone was detected only a few times. The gene symbols are mouse symbols. The CDR3 is cut off 1 residue early in the read; its end comes from the germline J gene. The chain couples TRBV13-2 to TRBJ2-7, with TRBD2 identical over 9 bases. CDR1 NNHNN and CDR2 SYGAGS come from the germline V gene (reference sequence). Losses at the gene ends were 0 bases for V and 7 bases for J; bases not matched to a gene: 2. This CDR3 contains 13 residues. Incomplete CDR3 DNA: TGTGCCAGCGGTGATGCCGGACTGGGGGAACAGTAC. As protein: CASGDAGLGEQY. The entire CDR3 protein reads CASGDAGLGEQYF.

This clone was seen more than once but under ten times. Genes and germline are mouse. The CDR3 bases that were read are TGTGCCAGCAGCCCCCAGGGGGCAAGGAACTATGCTGAGCAGTTC. It translates to CASSPQGARNYAEQF. The whole CDR3 region reads CASSPQGARNYAEQFF. V gene TRBV4 combines with J gene TRBJ2-1, with 8 bases lining up with TRBD1. The read halts 1 residue ahead of the CDR3 end, with the missing end drawn from the germline J gene. V was clipped by 5 bases and J by 1 base; unmatched bases: 7. Looked up from germline, CDR1 is LGHDT and CDR2 is YNNKQL (reference sequence). The CDR3 totals 16 residues.

This clone has more than one count but fewer than ten. Gene names follow the mouse nomenclature. Coverage ceases 1 residue before the CDR3 finishes, and the germline J gene fills in the end. The gene calls are TRBV4 and TRBJ1-4; the D is unclear. The CDR3 contains 15 residues. The V end lost 5 bases, the J end lost 0 bases, and 10 bases lay between the germline ends. Germline V lookup: CDR1 LGHDT, CDR2 YNNKQL (reference sequence). Here the CDR3 reads CASSPLRFSNERLFF. Partial CDR3 DNA: TGTGCCAGCAGCCCTCTCAGATTTTCCAACGAAAGATTATTT.

A word on this clone: Mouse gene names apply. From the germline J gene comes the end of the CDR3, since the read stops 1 residue before it. The chain recombines TRBV13-1 with TRBJ1-2, with D tentatively TRBD1 (5 bases). Germline assignment: CDR1 NSHNY and CDR2 SYGAGN. Trimming shortened V by 0 bases and J by 4 bases, and 7 bases separated the two germline ends. The CDR3 totals 13 residues. CDR3 region: CASSDAGRSDYTF. CDR3 bases read: TGTGCCAGCAGTGATGCAGGGCGCTCCGACTACACC.

Worth noting for this clone: Germline and genes here are mouse. The read comes to an end 1 residue before the CDR3 does, leaving the germline J gene to fill in the end. V and J are TRBV2 and TRBJ2-5, with D unresolved. The CDR3 contains 15 residues. V shed 0 bases and J shed 2 bases, with 9 bases lying between them. CDR1 and CDR2 (germline): LGHNA, YSYQKL. The DNA read from the CDR3 is TGTGCCAGCAGCCAAGATTGGAGGAGCCAAGACACCCAGTAC. Translating gives CASSQDWRSQDTQY. The full CDR3 protein reads CASSQDWRSQDTQYF.